A selection of T cell receptor beta chains follows, all from one sample in a study of blood T cell repertoires in COVID-19. Repertoires were generated with immunoSEQ multiplex PCR, while TCRdb's copy carries only in-frame clones and drops some. The sample lists tens of thousands of clones, 75% to 95% seen once, with around 5.1% in the top ten. Sequenced input: peripheral blood. The receptors here all came from a woman of 80 years or more with acute or convalescent COVID-19. Each CDR3 is given without its conserved first and last residue.

J gene | V gene | CDR3 protein
TRBJ1-2 | TRBV9 | ASSVGQGNYGYT
TRBJ1-6 | TRBV5-1 | ASSGGAQDSPLH
TRBJ2-2 | TRBV19 | ASSIGFANTGELF
TRBJ2-5 | TRBV5-1 | ASSFSGTSEETQY
TRBJ2-7 | TRBV5-6 | ASSSDTNSYEQY
TRBJ1-3 | TRBV11-2 | ASRPGTGLGGTSGNTIY
TRBJ1-2 | TRBV5-6 | ASSSGTGVRGYT
TRBJ1-1 | TRBV5-8 | ASPLGPGGDLLTEAF
TRBJ2-5 | TRBV5-1 | ASSTFVGGLQETQY
TRBJ2-7 | TRBV18 | ASSRAGAYEQY
TRBJ1-5 | TRBV4-2 | ASSQALKGGNQPQH
TRBJ1-2 | TRBV30 | AFRGYGYT
TRBJ2-5 | TRBV9 | ASSVESGGRETQY
TRBJ1-1 | TRBV19 | ASSHSRAEAF
TRBJ2-5 | TRBV6-5 | ASIFSIGVWETQY
TRBJ2-1 | TRBV19 | ASSIERGRHEQF
TRBJ2-1 | TRBV5-1 | ASSLGQGADGEQF
TRBJ1-1 | TRBV7-9 | ASSSRGTGDTEAF
TRBJ1-2 | TRBV3-1/TRBV3-2 | ASSQDLRAPGGYT
TRBJ2-5 | TRBV9 | ASSANRGPSTQY
TRBJ2-5 | TRBV30 | AWSVDQGSGETQY
TRBJ1-5 | TRBV6-5 | ASLAGTGGYQPQH
TRBJ1-1 | TRBV28 | ASGGPTEAF
TRBJ2-7 | TRBV5-1 | ASSPPLAGGSEQY
TRBJ1-2 | TRBV4-2 | ASSQSRTGASYGYT
TRBJ1-5 | TRBV4-3 | ASSLRFDGNQPQH
TRBJ1-3 | TRBV5-6 | ASSTGVGNTIY
TRBJ1-1 | TRBV6-5 | ASRGHQNTEAF
TRBJ1-5 | TRBV3-1/TRBV3-2 | ASSQGSGAAVNQPQH
TRBJ1-5 | TRBV6-6 | ASSYATGNQPQH
TRBJ1-5 | TRBV19 | ASKTGGPQPQH
TRBJ1-2 | TRBV7-8 | ASSPSSGTGYGYT
TRBJ1-2 | TRBV7-2 | ASSLWGDYGYT
TRBJ1-4 | TRBV5-4 | ASSLRDRGSNEKLF
TRBJ1-6 | TRBV30 | AWRTGSISYNSPLH
TRBJ1-5 | TRBV27 | ASSSGVGLPPYSNQPQH
TRBJ1-2 | TRBV19 | ASSTSGYGYT
TRBJ1-5 | TRBV24-1 | ATSDPEEGKNQPQH
TRBJ2-3 | TRBV5-1 | ASSRDTTDTQY
TRBJ1-1 | TRBV3-1/TRBV3-2 | ASSQEGVGTEAF
TRBJ1-3 | TRBV9 | ASSRPGHNSGNTIY
TRBJ2-5 | TRBV7-9 | ASSPGSTDSGTQY
TRBJ2-2 | TRBV10-3 | AINPEAGGPGNTGELF
TRBJ2-6 | TRBV4-2 | ASSQEGARTLHLSGANVLT
TRBJ2-5 | TRBV6-6 | ASRHPGGGETQY